This T cell receptor beta chain was identified in a study of T cell repertoires in urothelial bladder cancer (dated by TCRdb to about 2019). A note on the overall study: Of the 12 resected lesions, three were clinical stage cT0, three were cTa, three were cT1, and three were cT2 or greater. A total of some 11 patients who had bladder lesions and were undergoing transurethral resection were prospectively identified. Twelve resected bladder lesions were studied, comprising urothelial carcinoma (UC+) and benign (UC-) specimens. TCR repertoire clonality in bladder tumors was compared with TCR repertoire clonality in benign bladder inflammation.

The CDR3, from cysteine to valine, totals 17 residues. CDR3 DNA is the only sequence kept; it has 51 bases, read in frame from the first base. The TCR beta chain CDR3 region was sequenced with the immunoSEQ assay. In the source study's methods: For each specimen, the T-cell fraction, clonal dominance, and maximum TCR clone frequency were calculated. The clones in this table, taken by TCRdb from immuneACCESS, are in-frame only. Not every clone is retained; where verified, under half of the shortfall comes from an unresolved V gene, and the cause of the rest is unknown. V and J calls plus clone size are reproduced from that table; the DNA served to infer D and trimming. The sample table records just under 2,500 clones; 68% of these occur just once. 15% of the sample is held by the ten biggest clonotypes. The paper's findings and limits, for the study overall: Urothelial carcinoma specimens had a median of roughly 6,000 T cells, fewer than the median of 25,872 seen in benign specimens. In carcinoma specimens, up to roughly 15% of infiltrating lymphocytes were accounted for by a single T-cell clone, compared with roughly 2.1% in benign specimens. The median percentage of tumor infiltrating lymphocytes was roughly 2.1% in carcinoma specimens and approximately 12% in benign specimens.

For this clone: Its antigen target is currently unknown. It has no much larger one-base neighbor in the sample; base qualities were not kept.

Benign (UC-) specimens were resected bladder lesions without urothelial carcinoma. Bladder lesion specimens were obtained at transurethral resection and were stored at -80C. From bladder specimens obtained at transurethral resection, DNA was extracted. The receptor comes from a human donor with a benign inflammatory bladder lesion. The sequence links TRBV12-2 to TRBJ2-7; whether TRBD1, the table's D call, matches the DNA was not checked. TRBV12-2 is deemed a pseudogene. Sequencing used bladder tissue. CDR3 protein: CASRLAQGTLGPYEQYV. The bases are TGTGCAAGTCGCTTAGCGCAGGGGACCTTGGGGCCCTACGAGCAGTACGTC.